A single sample gave rise to the 12 T cell receptor beta chains below, sequenced in a study of vaccination and CD4 T cells after COVID-19. Treatment given: approximately 9-day PBMC culture with coronavirus spike peptide pools or control peptides (ViraFEST assay). These receptors are not linked to any known antigen. The Oncomine TCR Beta short-read assay was applied to DNA of cultured CD4+ T cells. TCRdb recomputed calls from the PCR reads with MiXCR, one row per CDR3 protein. Here the sample spans roughly 8,000 distinct CDR3 sequences, 70% being singletons. Sequencing used CD4+ T cells from blood, cultured in vitro. These receptors originate from a human donor who had recovered from COVID-19.

The rearrangement uses TRBV7-3 and TRBJ1-1; 10 bases fit TRBD1. V was clipped by 6 bases and J by 11 bases; unmatched bases: 12. Germline V lookup: CDR1 SGHTA, CDR2 FQGTGA. This CDR3 has 14 residues. The CDR3 spells CASRLNPGQGFAFF. Here the CDR3 DNA reads TGTGCCAGCAGACTTAATCCGGGACAGGGGTTTGCTTTCTTT.

V usage is TRBV7-6 and J usage is TRBJ1-1; D not resolved. Germline CDR1 is SGHVS and CDR2 is FNYEAQ. V was shortened by 5 bases and J by 6 bases, with 13 bases between the two germline ends. The CDR3 loop spans 13 amino acids. CDR3 sequence (DNA): TGTGCCAGCAGCGGTCCCCTAGGGTCTGAAGCTTTCTTT. As protein: CASSGPLGSEAFF.

The V call is TRBV7-8, the J call TRBJ2-5, with a weak D call TRBD1 (5 bases). V lost 2 bases and J 3 bases, leaving 13 bases between the germline ends. Germline V gives CDR1 SGHVS, CDR2 FQNEAQ. This CDR3 region has 15 residues. CDR3 nucleotides: TGTGCCAGCAGCTTAACAGGAAGAACTGAAGAGACCCAGTACTTC. It yields the protein CASSLTGRTEETQYF.

The genes are TRBV24-1 and TRBJ2-1; D unclear. Trimming stripped 1 base from V and 0 bases from J, with 9 bases between. This CDR3 spans 16 amino acids. The germline CDR1 and CDR2 sequences are KGHDR and SFDVKD. As DNA, the CDR3 is TGTGCCACCAGTGATTTTACGGTGAGCTCCTACAATGAGCAGTTCTTC. Its translation: CATSDFTVSSYNEQFF.

The genes are TRBV7-9 and TRBJ1-2, with TRBD1 matching over 7 bases. Germline-derived CDR1 and CDR2 are SEHNR and FQNEAQ (reference sequence). The trim removed 5 bases at V and 3 bases at J, leaving 6 bases unmatched. CDR3 length equals 14 residues. This chain's CDR3 is CASSPPGGHYGYTF. In DNA, the CDR3 is TGTGCCAGCAGCCCTCCAGGGGGGCACTATGGCTACACCTTC.

The chain joins TRBV6-1 to TRBJ1-5; D remains unclear. Germline V CDR1 and CDR2: MNHNS, SASEGT. The germline V and J ends were trimmed by 5 bases and 9 bases, with 14 bases remaining between them. The CDR3 length is 13 residues. The CDR3 DNA sequence: TGTGCCAGCAGTCTAGGGCTGGGTGGGCCCCAGCATTTT. This sequence encodes CASSLGLGGPQHF.

This sequence joins TRBV20-1 and TRBJ2-2; 10 bases are a match to TRBD1. V lost 5 bases to trimming and J lost 5 bases; unmatched junction nucleotides: 11. The CDR3 is made up of 16 amino acids. Germline V gives CDR1 DFQATT, CDR2 SNEGSKA (reference sequence). CDR3 loop: CSAPSRQGAGTGELFF. For the CDR3, the DNA is TGCAGTGCTCCCTCCCGACAGGGGGCAGGGACCGGGGAGCTGTTTTTT.

The rearrangement links TRBV4-1 to TRBJ2-7; D may correspond to TRBD1 or TRBD2 (5 bases each). Germline CDR1 reads MGHRA; CDR2 reads YSYEKL. V was cut by 1 base and J by 0 bases, with 10 bases left in between. This CDR3 region has 15 residues. As DNA, the CDR3 is TGCGCCAGCAGCCAAGCGGGGACGTCCTCCTACGAGCAGTACTTC. It is translated as CASSQAGTSSYEQYF.

This clonotype has only one observation. This chain connects TRBV6-5 to TRBJ1-5, with D possibly TRBD1 on 6 matching bases. The length of the CDR3 is 15 residues. V lost 4 bases, J lost 2 bases, and 12 bases lay in between. The germline gives CDR1 MNHEY, CDR2 SVGAGI. CDR3 in amino acids: CASSSTGAGNQPQHF. DNA of the CDR3: TGTGCCAGCAGTTCGACGGGGGCGGGCAATCAGCCCCAGCATTTT.

The chain joins TRBV11-2 to TRBJ2-5; 12 bases fit TRBD2. V was pared by 5 bases and J by 1 base, with 5 bases of the junction left unmatched. The germline CDR1 and CDR2 sequences are SGHAT and FQNNGV. The CDR3 covers 16 residues. In DNA form, the CDR3 reads TGTGCCAGCAGCCCAGGACTAGCGGGGATCCAAGAGACCCAGTACTTC. It yields the protein CASSPGLAGIQETQYF.

A few counts support this clonotype. The V and J genes are TRBV20-1 and TRBJ1-2; TRBD1 is a possible D gene (6 bases). Germline V gene data show CDR1 as DFQATT and CDR2 as SNEGSKA (reference sequence). The CDR3 sequence is 12 residues long. Trimming removed 6 bases from V and 0 bases from J, with 8 bases in between. DNA of the CDR3: TGCAGTGCGCGGACAGCTAACTATGGCTACACCTTC. Translated: CSARTANYGYTF.

The rearrangement joins TRBV6-1 to TRBJ2-3, with 11 bases identical to TRBD1. Per the germline V gene, CDR1 is MNHNS and CDR2 is SASEGT. Trimming took 8 bases from V and 4 from J; bases not matched to a gene: 2. This CDR3 is built from 13 residues. CDR3 sequence (DNA): TGTGCCAGCGGGACAGGGGGGGCAGATACGCAGTATTTT. It translates to CASGTGGADTQYF.